Following are 21 T cell receptor beta chains from one sample sequenced in a study of T cells after yellow fever vaccination. TCRdb ran MiXCR on the 5' RACE reads and lists one entry per CDR3 protein. This table holds 200,000 to 250,000 distinct CDR3 sequences, approximately 3.2% found once. Specimen: CD4+ T cells sorted from PBMCs, collected 10 days after the yellow fever booster vaccination. The receptor source for this set is a man aged 18 to 29 who received the YFV17D yellow fever vaccine.

The chain joins TRBV2 to TRBJ2-7; D is perhaps TRBD1 or TRBD2 (6 bases each). V was cut by 5 bases and J by 3 bases, with 17 bases left in between. In germline, CDR1 is SNHLY, CDR2 FYNNEI. The CDR3 extends over 15 amino acids. In DNA form, the CDR3 reads TGTGCCAGCAGTAAGGGGGGCGTGCAGTACTACGAGCAGTACTTC. This encodes CASSKGGVQYYEQYF.

Concerning this clonotype: With a much larger clone just one base away, this may be a read error. In nucleotides, the CDR3 is TGTGCCAGCAGCTTTAGCCGGGAAGGGGATGAGCAGTTCTTC. Encoded protein: CASSFSREGDEQFF. V is TRBV7-3 and J is TRBJ2-1; D tentatively reads TRBD1 or TRBD2 (5 bases each). The CDR3 sequence is 14 residues long. Trimming removed 3 bases at V and 8 bases at J, with 14 bases between. Germline values: CDR1 SGHTA, CDR2 FQGTGA.

The rearrangement joins TRBV27 to TRBJ2-2, with 11 bases fitting TRBD2. J lost 4 bases, V lost 8 bases, and 6 bases had no gene match. The germline V gene has CDR1 MNHEY and CDR2 SMNVEV (reference sequence). The CDR3 totals 15 residues. The CDR3 coding sequence is TGTGCCAGCCAGGCCCTAGCGGGGGGCACCGGGGAGCTGTTTTTT. Protein product: CASQALAGGTGELFF.

This clonotype came up a few times. V is TRBV3-1 and J is TRBJ1-2; no clear D gene. Germline V gene sequence: CDR1 LGHDT, CDR2 YNNKEL (reference sequence). The CDR3 spans 13 residues. The V end lost 0 bases, the J end lost 6 bases, and 8 bases lay between the germline ends. Here the CDR3 DNA reads TGTGCCAGCAGCCAAGAAGTACGGAATGGCTACACCTTC. Amino acids: CASSQEVRNGYTF.

The J gene is TRBJ1-6, the V gene TRBV20-1, with D possibly matching TRBD1 (6 bases). Per the germline V gene, CDR1 is DFQATT and CDR2 is SNEGSKA (reference sequence). This CDR3 has 16 residues. V was cut by 4 bases and J by 1 base, with 14 bases left in between. The CDR3 loop is CSATGGRGSYNSPLHF. CDR3 sequence (DNA): TGCAGTGCTACCGGGGGCAGAGGGTCCTATAATTCACCCCTCCACTTT.

This clonotype was picked up a small number of times. CDR3: CSATRPYYGVNQPQHF. The CDR3 DNA is TGCAGTGCTACCCGGCCTTACTACGGCGTAAATCAGCCCCAGCATTTT. V gene TRBV20-1 combines with J gene TRBJ1-5; D is ambiguous. Deletions cut 4 bases from V and 4 bases from J, with 20 bases between. The germline V gene has CDR1 DFQATT and CDR2 SNEGSKA (reference sequence). The CDR3 covers 16 residues.

This clonotype was recorded a few times. The V gene is TRBV5-1, the J gene TRBJ2-7; D tentatively reads TRBD1 or TRBD2 (5 bases each). This CDR3 contains 14 residues. With 4 bases removed from V and 3 bases from J, the gap between germline ends came to 14 bases. Per germline, CDR1 SGHRS and CDR2 YFSETQ. The CDR3 region is CASSPRDGGYEQYF. For the CDR3, the DNA is TGCGCCAGCAGCCCCCGGGACGGCGGCTACGAGCAGTACTTC.

The J gene is TRBJ2-1, the V gene TRBV7-2; D might be TRBD2 (5 bases). The germline gives CDR1 SGHTA, CDR2 FQGNSA. Trimming took 5 bases from V and 8 from J, leaving 10 bases between them. This CDR3 comprises 12 residues. The CDR3 DNA reads as TGTGCCAGCAGCCTCATGGGAGATGAGCAGTTCTTC. Its translation: CASSLMGDEQFF.

This clonotype has at least ten counts. The CDR3 region is CSARSAGNTIYF. CDR3 coding DNA: TGCAGTGCTAGAAGCGCTGGAAACACCATATATTTT. The gene calls are TRBV20-1 and TRBJ1-3; D uncertain. Germline V gives CDR1 DFQATT, CDR2 SNEGSKA (reference sequence). The V gene lost 2 bases and the J gene lost 2 bases, with 4 bases spanning the gap. The length of the CDR3 is 12 residues.

This clonotype was counted ten times or more. This sequence joins TRBV5-1 and TRBJ2-7, with D perhaps being TRBD1 or TRBD2 (5 bases each). Trimming took 4 bases from V and 4 from J, leaving 15 bases between them. Germline CDR1 and CDR2: SGHRS and YFSETQ. The CDR3 runs to 14 residues. CDR3 region: CASSPEGRGYEQYF. The DNA of the CDR3 is TGCGCCAGCAGCCCTGAGGGAAGGGGTTACGAGCAGTACTTC.

This clonotype has a count of ten or more. This chain connects TRBV7-7 to TRBJ2-5; 11 bases are shared with TRBD2. Germline V gene lookup returns CDR1 SSHAT and CDR2 FNYEAQ (reference sequence). With V trimmed by 5 bases and J by 7 bases, 9 bases remained unmatched. The CDR3 loop spans 15 amino acids. CDR3 DNA sequence: TGTGCCAGCAGCATGACTAGCGGGGAAGCTGGGACCCAGTACTTC. This encodes CASSMTSGEAGTQYF.

The chain combines TRBV5-6 with TRBJ2-3; 11 bases map to TRBD2. The trim removed 5 bases at V and 2 bases at J, leaving 10 bases unmatched. Germline CDR1 is SGHDT and CDR2 is YYEEEE. The CDR3 covers 17 residues. This chain's CDR3 is CASRNAGLAAFTDTQYF. CDR3 nucleotides: TGTGCCAGCAGGAATGCGGGACTAGCGGCTTTCACAGATACGCAGTATTTT.

This clonotype was found a few times. The chain joins TRBV7-2 to TRBJ2-5; 11 nucleotides agree with TRBD2. The germline gives CDR1 SGHTA, CDR2 FQGNSA. After removal of 6 bases from V and 2 bases from J, the junction contained 8 bases not matched to a gene. The CDR3 loop spans 16 amino acids. CDR3 DNA sequence: TGTGCCAGCAGTCTGACTAGCGGGGCTCTACAAGAGACCCAGTACTTC. This gives the protein CASSLTSGALQETQYF.

The chain combines TRBV6-5 with TRBJ1-2; D not certain. Between the trimmed V and J ends, which lost 0 bases and 4 bases, there was a span of 6 bases. CDR1 is MNHEY and CDR2 is SVGAGI in the germline V gene. The CDR3 totals 13 residues. The CDR3 DNA reads as TGTGCCAGCAGTTACTCGGGTTCCTATGGCTACACCTTC. Translating it yields CASSYSGSYGYTF.

Here the CDR3 DNA reads TGCGCCAGCAGCTCCGGGACAGCCCTTAATGAGCAGTTCTTC. The encoded protein is CASSSGTALNEQFF. The rearrangement joins TRBV5-1 to TRBJ2-1, with 7 bases aligning to TRBD1. The CDR3 consists of 14 residues. V shed 3 bases, J shed 7 bases, and the junction held 7 bases outside the gene matches. Germline CDR1 SGHRS, CDR2 YFSETQ.

This clonotype has a count of ten or more. This chain uses TRBV4-3 with TRBJ2-5; TRBD1 matches 10 bases. V gave up 0 bases and J gave up 3 bases; unmatched junction bases: 7. Germline V gene sequence: CDR1 LGHNA, CDR2 YSLEER. The CDR3 sequence is 17 residues long. CDR3 coding DNA: TGCGCCAGCAGCCAAGAGCCTCCGGGACAGGGGAAAGAGACCCAGTACTTC. Its translation: CASSQEPPGQGKETQYF.

This clonotype showed up many times. V is TRBV11-2 and J is TRBJ1-1; TRBD1 agrees at 7 bases. The CDR3 is made up of 14 amino acids. Germline V lookup: CDR1 SGHAT, CDR2 FQNNGV. V dropped 3 bases and J dropped 1; count of bases not matched to a gene: 2. As DNA, the CDR3 is TGTGCCAGCAGCTTCACAGGGGCGAACACTGAAGCTTTCTTT. This translates into CASSFTGANTEAFF.

There are many counts of this clonotype. The chain joins TRBV9 to TRBJ2-1, with D perhaps TRBD2 (5 bases). Germline CDR1 reads SGDLS; CDR2 reads YYNGEE. CDR3 length: 14 amino acids. Trimming took off 0 bases at V and 8 bases at J, with 12 bases between the two ends. CDR3 DNA: TGTGCCAGCAGCGTAGTAGATACGAGGGATGAGCAGTTCTTC. This gives the protein CASSVVDTRDEQFF.

The chain carries TRBV12-3 or TRBV12-4 and TRBJ1-1; tentative D call: TRBD1 (5 bases). The CDR3 totals 12 residues. V was trimmed by 7 bases and J by 4 bases, leaving 10 bases between them. The CDR3 region has the DNA TGTGCCAGCACCCGTCAGGGCACTGAAGCTTTCTTT. Translating gives CASTRQGTEAFF.

This clonotype has more than one count but fewer than ten. The chain uses TRBV13 and TRBJ2-5, with TRBD1 as a possible D gene (5 bases). This CDR3 has 15 residues. With 3 bases removed from V and 0 bases from J, the gap between germline ends came to 11 bases. Germline V CDR1 and CDR2: PRHDT, FYEKMQ (reference sequence). CDR3 loop: CASSFRRQNQETQYF. The CDR3 bases are TGTGCCAGCAGCTTTAGGCGACAGAACCAAGAGACCCAGTACTTC.

In this sample, this clonotype turned up a few times. V is TRBV5-7 and J is TRBJ2-1; D not certain. TRBV5-7 falls under the ORF class, with uncertain function. V lost 6 bases and J lost 10, with 8 bases in between. CDR3 size: 10 residues. CDR3 coding DNA: TGTGCCAGCACTGACGTCGAGCAGTTCTTC. It yields the protein CASTDVEQFF.